The table lists the clone carrying this T cell receptor beta chain with a few counts. Its antigen is unidentified. This sample is part of a study of OX40 agonist ivuxolimab in advanced cancers. The overall study: Patients received intravenous ivuxolimab every 2 weeks at 0.01 to 10 mg/kg. General study points: Also present in some nonresponders was a low level of normalized T-cell clonal expansion.

Germline assignment: CDR1 SGHAT and CDR2 FQNNGV. CDR3 size: 12 residues. Trimming took 5 bases from V and 14 from J; bases not matched to a gene: 6. TCRdb's table, derived via immunoSEQ multiplex PCR, lists solely in-frame clones and lacks some. The sample lists roughly 29,000 clones, approximately 91% seen once, with less than 9.5% in the top ten. The genes are TRBV11-2 and TRBJ2-1, with TRBD1 identical over 10 bases. The sequence was obtained from an adult with an advanced solid tumor such as melanoma, head and neck, liver or kidney cancer. The sample consisted of CD4+ or CD8+ T cells sorted from blood, taken in a trial of the OX40 agonist ivuxolimab. The CDR3 spells CASSIPGQGKFF. The CDR3 region has the DNA TGTGCCAGCAGCATCCCGGGACAGGGGAAGTTCTTC.